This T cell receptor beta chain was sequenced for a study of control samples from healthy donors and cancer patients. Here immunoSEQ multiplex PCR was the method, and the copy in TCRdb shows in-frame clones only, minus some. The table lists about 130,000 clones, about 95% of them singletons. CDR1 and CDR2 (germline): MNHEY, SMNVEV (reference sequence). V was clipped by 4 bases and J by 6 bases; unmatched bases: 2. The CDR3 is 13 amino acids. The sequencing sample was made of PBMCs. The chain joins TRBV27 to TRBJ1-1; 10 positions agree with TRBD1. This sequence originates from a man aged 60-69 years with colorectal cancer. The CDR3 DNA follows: TGTGCCAGCAGTTGGACAGGGGGTTCTGAAGCTTTCTTT. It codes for CASSWTGGSEAFF.